The T cell receptor (beta chain) under discussion was sequenced for a study of T cell changes during pregnancy in multiple sclerosis (dated by TCRdb to about 2019). Looking at the study overall: In women with multiple sclerosis, the researchers looked at how the T cell repertoire shifted as pregnancy progressed.

Trimming accounts for 6 bases at V and 2 bases at J, while the number of junction bases matched to no gene is 5. CDR1 and CDR2 are drawn from the germline V gene (reference sequence): SGHNT, YYREEE. Its CDR3 holds 14 amino acids, cysteine through phenylalanine. CDR3 DNA only is kept here, 42 bases in frame from base 1. Library preparation employed the immunoSEQ multiplex PCR assay. In TCRdb, the immuneACCESS table is reduced to in-frame sequences with V and J assigned. These tables do not hold every clone; where another copy was compared, an unresolved V gene accounts for under half, and the others remain unexplained. The sample includes 60,000 to 75,000 clones, with about 90% observed a single time. More than 1.1% of the sample goes to the ten largest clones. Concerning this clone itself: Its antigen is currently not known. Within one base of it there is no much larger clone, and no base qualities were kept.

The receptor chain draws on TRBV5-4 and TRBJ1-2, and TRBD1 matches 9 of the central bases. The sample consisted of peripheral blood, taken after pregnancy. The source of this sequence is a female donor with multiple sclerosis, enrolled in a pregnancy study. The CDR3 region reads CASNQGQGNYGYTF. The DNA sequence is as follows: TGTGCCAGCAACCAGGGACAGGGAAACTATGGCTACACCTTC.